What follows are 3 T cell receptor beta chains derived from one specimen sequenced in a study of blood T cells in healthy people across ages (dated by TCRdb to about 2015). The method was 5' RACE. Sequencing was carried out with an Illumina HiSeq 2500. The second PCR ran for roughly 7 to 12 cycles and used a J-beta primer mix along with a sample-barcoded 5' primer. TCRdb passed the public sequencing reads through fastp at Q25 and MiXCR, retaining productive beta sequences. Under each unique CDR3 protein, matching rows form one entry showing the most common genes and DNA. This sample lists hundreds of thousands of distinct CDR3 sequences; roughly 44% were detected once. Under 20% of the sample is held by the ten biggest clonotypes. Sequencing input: blood. These receptors were collected from a man in his 60s in good health.

A few counts support this clonotype. The chain employs TRBV12-3 or TRBV12-4 and TRBJ1-1; perhaps TRBD1 as D (6 bases). The CDR3 contains 14 residues. V was clipped by 0 bases and J by 10 bases, with 15 bases between them. CDR3 region: CASSLASRAGVAFF. CDR3 DNA: TGTGCCAGCAGTTTAGCGAGTAGGGCAGGGGTAGCTTTCTTT.

This rearrangement joins TRBV7-9 to TRBJ2-5, with D perhaps matching TRBD2 (6 bases). V gave up 1 base and J gave up 11 bases, with 17 bases separating them. This CDR3 comprises 14 residues. In germline, CDR1 is SEHNR, CDR2 FQNEAQ (reference sequence). This chain's CDR3 is CASSLDGASGEQYF. The CDR3 nucleotides read TGTGCCAGCAGCTTAGATGGGGCTTCGGGGGAGCAGTACTTC.

This chain joins TRBV28 and TRBJ2-5; D is undetermined. TRBJ2-7 explains the end of the DNA better; the J call may be wrong. The germline gives CDR1 MDHEN, CDR2 SYDVKM. The CDR3 extends over 12 amino acids. The CDR3 protein is CASSSERIEQYF. The DNA for the CDR3 is TGTGCCAGCAGTTCTGAAAGGATCGAGCAGTACTTC.